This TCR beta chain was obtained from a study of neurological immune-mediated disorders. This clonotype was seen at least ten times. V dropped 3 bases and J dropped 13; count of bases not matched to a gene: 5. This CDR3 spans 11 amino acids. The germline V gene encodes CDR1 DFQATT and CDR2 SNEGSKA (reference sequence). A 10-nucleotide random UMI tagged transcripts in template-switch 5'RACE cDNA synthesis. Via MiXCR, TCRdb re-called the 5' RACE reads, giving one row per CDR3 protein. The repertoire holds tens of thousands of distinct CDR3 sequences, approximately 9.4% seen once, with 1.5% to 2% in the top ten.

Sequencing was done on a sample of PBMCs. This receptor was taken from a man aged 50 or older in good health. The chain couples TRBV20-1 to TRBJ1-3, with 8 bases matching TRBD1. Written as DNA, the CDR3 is TGCAGTGCTAGGGGACGGGACAGGATATATTTT. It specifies CSARGRDRIYF.